Listed here is a single T cell receptor beta chain. All enrollees were roughly 18 to 89 years old and from about two dozen US areas. In the authors' workflow: How many nucleated cells were present was estimated from reference gene primer amplification. Produced via immunoSEQ multiplex PCR; TCRdb's table is partial and in-frame only. Clonal size and the V and J genes are those of that table, whereas D and trimming came from the DNA. Of about 410,000 clones in the sample, approximately 89% were seen once. The ends lost 4 bases at V and 7 bases at J; junction bases unmatched: 8. Germline values: CDR1 LGHDT, CDR2 YNNKEL (reference sequence). The CDR3 contains 16 residues. This specimen belongs to a study of blood T cell repertoires in COVID-19.

The rearrangement joins TRBV3-1 (or the pseudogene TRBV3-2) to TRBJ1-6, with 9 bases that match TRBD1. Sequenced: PBMCs or T cells enriched from blood (not recorded which). The receptor comes from a woman aged 25-40 years who had recovered from COVID-19. The DNA of the CDR3 is TGTGCCAGCAGCCGGGAGGGGACAGGGAACAATTCACCCCTCCACTTT. Its translation: CASSREGTGNNSPLHF.